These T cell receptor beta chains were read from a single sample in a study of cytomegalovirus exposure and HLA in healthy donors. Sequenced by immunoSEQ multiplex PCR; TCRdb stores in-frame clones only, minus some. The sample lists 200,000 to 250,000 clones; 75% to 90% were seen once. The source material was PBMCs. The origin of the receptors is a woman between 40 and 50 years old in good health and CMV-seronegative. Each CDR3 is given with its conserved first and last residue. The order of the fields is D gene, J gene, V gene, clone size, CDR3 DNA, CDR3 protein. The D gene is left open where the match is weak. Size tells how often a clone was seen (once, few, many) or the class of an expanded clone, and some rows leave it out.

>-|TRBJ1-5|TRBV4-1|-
TGCGCCAGCAGCCAAGATGTAACAGCCCATCAGCCCCAGCATTTT
CASSQDVTAHQPQHF
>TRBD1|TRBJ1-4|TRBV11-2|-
TGTGCCAGCAGCTTCGGGACAGGGGACGAAAAACTGTTTTTT
CASSFGTGDEKLFF
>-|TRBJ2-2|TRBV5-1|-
TGCGCCAGCAGATCAACGGGACTGAAGAACACCGGGGAGCTGTTTTTT
CASRSTGLKNTGELFF
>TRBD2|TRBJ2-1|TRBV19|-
TGTGCCAGTAGTGCAATAGCGGGAAACTCCTACAATGAGCAGTTCTTC
CASSAIAGNSYNEQFF
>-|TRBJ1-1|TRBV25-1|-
TGTGCCAGCAGTGAATATGTCGGGGGTGCTGAAGCTTTCTTT
CASSEYVGGAEAFF
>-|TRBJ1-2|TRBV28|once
TGTGCCAGCAGTTGGGTCGGAGGGGACGTCGATGGCTACACCTTC
CASSWVGGDVDGYTF
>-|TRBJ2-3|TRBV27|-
TGTGCCAGCAGTTTCCAGGGCAGGGCCACAGATACGCAGTATTTT
CASSFQGRATDTQYF
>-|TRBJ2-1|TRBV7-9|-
TGTGCCAGCCTCTCAGGGTCTTACTCGCCTATATACAATGAGCAGTTCTTC
CASLSGSYSPIYNEQFF
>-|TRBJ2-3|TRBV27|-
TGTGCCAGCAGGAGGGACTTCGCCTATTACACAGATACGCAGTATTTT
CASRRDFAYYTDTQYF
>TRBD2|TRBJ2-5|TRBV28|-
TGTGCCAGCAGGTTGACTAGCGGGAGGAAGGGGACCCAGTACTTC
CASRLTSGRKGTQYF
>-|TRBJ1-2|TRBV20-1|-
TGCAGTGCTACAGGGGTCGGCTACACCTTC
CSATGVGYTF
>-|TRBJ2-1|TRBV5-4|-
TGTGCCAGCAGCTCCTATAAGGGGGACAATGAGCAGTTCTTC
CASSSYKGDNEQFF
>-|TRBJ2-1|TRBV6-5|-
TGTGCCAGCAGTTACAACAGGTTTACGGGCGATGAGCAGTTCTTC
CASSYNRFTGDEQFF
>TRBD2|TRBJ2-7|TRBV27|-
TGTGCCAGCAGTTTAGTGATTAGCGGGACCCCCGAGCAGTACTTC
CASSLVISGTPEQYF
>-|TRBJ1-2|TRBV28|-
TGTGCCAGCAGTTTAGCCGCACGGGGCTACACCTTC
CASSLAARGYTF
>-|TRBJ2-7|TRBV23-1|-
TGCGCCAGCAGAGGCGGGACAGAAGCCTACGAGCAGTACTTC
CASRGGTEAYEQYF
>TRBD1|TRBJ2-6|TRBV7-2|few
TGTGCCAGCAGCCAGACAGGGGGCGCGGCTGGGGCCAACGTCCTGACTTTC
CASSQTGGAAGANVLTF
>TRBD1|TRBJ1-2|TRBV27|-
TGTGCCAGCAGGGCAACAGGGGGCGGTCGGGGCTACACCTTC
CASRATGGGRGYTF
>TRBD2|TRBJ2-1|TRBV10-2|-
TGCGCCAGCTCACTAGCGGGAGATGAGCAGTTCTTC
CASSLAGDEQFF
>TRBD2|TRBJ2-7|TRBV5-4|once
TGTGCCAGCAGCCCCGGGACTAGCGGATACGAGCAGTACTTC
CASSPGTSGYEQYF
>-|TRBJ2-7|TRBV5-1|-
TGTGCCAGCAGCCCCCCCCTCTCCTACGAGCAGTACTTC
CASSPPLSYEQYF
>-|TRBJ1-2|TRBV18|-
TGTGCCAGCTCACCCAGGGTTGGTGGCTACACCTTC
CASSPRVGGYTF
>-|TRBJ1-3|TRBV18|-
TGTGCCAGCTCACCCAAGGGACTTGGAAACACCATATATTTT
CASSPKGLGNTIYF
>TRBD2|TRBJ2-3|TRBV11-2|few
TGTGCCAGCAGCTTAAGGGTAGCGGGAGTTAGTACAGATACGCAGTATTTT
CASSLRVAGVSTDTQYF
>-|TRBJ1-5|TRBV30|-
TGTGCCTGGAGTGTATGGAGGGGTCAGGGAAATCAGCCCCAGCATTTT
CAWSVWRGQGNQPQHF
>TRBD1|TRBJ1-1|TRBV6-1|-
TGTGCCAGCAGTGACCCGTTACGGACCTCAGGGGGCCGATACACTGAAGCTTTCTTT
CASSDPLRTSGGRYTEAFF
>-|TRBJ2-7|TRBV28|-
TGTGCCAGCAGTTTAGGGCTAGCAATGGGAAATTCCTACGAGCAGTACTTC
CASSLGLAMGNSYEQYF
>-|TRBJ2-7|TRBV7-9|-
TGTGCCAGCAGCTTAGGTAGCTACGAGCAGTACTTC
CASSLGSYEQYF
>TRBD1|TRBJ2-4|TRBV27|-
TGTGCCAGCAGTCTCCGGACAGGGGAAAACATTCAGTACTTC
CASSLRTGENIQYF
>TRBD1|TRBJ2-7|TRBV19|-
TGTGCCAGTAGTATCCGCCCAGGGGGTACCTACGAGCAGTACTTC
CASSIRPGGTYEQYF
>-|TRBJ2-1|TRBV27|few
TGTGCCAGCAGTTCCTTGTCGCGGTACAATGAGCAGTTCTTC
CASSSLSRYNEQFF
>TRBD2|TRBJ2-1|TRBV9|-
TGTGCCAGCAGCGTGTCTAGCGGGAACACAGAGCAGTTCTTC
CASSVSSGNTEQFF
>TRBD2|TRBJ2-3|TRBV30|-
TGTGCCTGGAGTAGAGGACTAGCGGGAGGGACAGATACGCAGTATTTT
CAWSRGLAGGTDTQYF
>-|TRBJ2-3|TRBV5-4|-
TGTGCCAGCAGCTCGCCGGGACTGGACACAGATACGCAGTATTTT
CASSSPGLDTDTQYF
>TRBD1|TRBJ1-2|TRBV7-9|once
TGTGCCAGCAGCGACCCCCGGGACAGGGCTTGGTATGGCTACACCTTC
CASSDPRDRAWYGYTF
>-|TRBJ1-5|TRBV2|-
TGTGCCAGCAGTGAGGCAGGTTGGGAGCAGCCCCAGCATTTT
CASSEAGWEQPQHF
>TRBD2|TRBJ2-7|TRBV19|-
TGTGCCAGTAGTTGGGGACTAGCGGAGAGCTCCTACGAGCAGTACTTC
CASSWGLAESSYEQYF
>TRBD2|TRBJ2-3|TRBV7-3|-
TGTGCCAGCAGCCCAGCGGGAGTAGGGACAGATACGCAGTATTTT
CASSPAGVGTDTQYF
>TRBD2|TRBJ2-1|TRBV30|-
TGTGCCTGGAGGTCGGGACTAGGGGAGAATGAGCAGTTCTTC
CAWRSGLGENEQFF
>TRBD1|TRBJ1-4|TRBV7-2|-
TGTGCCAGCAGCCGACAGGGATCAACTAATGAAAAACTGTTTTTT
CASSRQGSTNEKLFF
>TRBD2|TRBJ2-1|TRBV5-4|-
TGTGCCAGCAGCTTGGGGGACAGCGGGAGGTCGAATGAGCAGTTCTTC
CASSLGDSGRSNEQFF
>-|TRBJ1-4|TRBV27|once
TGTGCCAGCCACACACCCCGGGGAGAAAAACTGTTTTTT
CASHTPRGEKLFF
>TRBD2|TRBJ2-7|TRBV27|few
TGTGCCAGCAGTTTTAGTAGCGGGAGTTTTTACGAGCAGTACTTC
CASSFSSGSFYEQYF
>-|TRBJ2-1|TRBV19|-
TGTGCCAGTAGTAGTCAGAGCGTATACAATGAGCAGTTCTTC
CASSSQSVYNEQFF
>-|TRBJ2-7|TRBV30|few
TGTGCCTGGAGTTCTGCCTACGAGCAGTACTTC
CAWSSAYEQYF
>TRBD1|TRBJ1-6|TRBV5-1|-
TGCGCCAGCAGCTTAACAGGGGGCGGGTCACCCCTCCACTTT
CASSLTGGGSPLHF
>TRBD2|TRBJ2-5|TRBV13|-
TGTGCCAGCAGCTTAGGACTAGCGGGAGCGGAGACCCAGTACTTC
CASSLGLAGAETQYF
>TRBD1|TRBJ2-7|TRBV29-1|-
TGCAGCGTTGTACGACAGGGGGCCTCCTACGAGCAGTACTTC
CSVVRQGASYEQYF
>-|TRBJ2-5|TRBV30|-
TGTGCCTGGAGTGATCTGAGTCTCTCCCGCAAGACCCAGTACTTC
CAWSDLSLSRKTQYF
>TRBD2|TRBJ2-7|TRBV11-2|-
TGTGCCAGCAGCCGATTAGCGGGACTCTACGAGCAGTACTTC
CASSRLAGLYEQYF
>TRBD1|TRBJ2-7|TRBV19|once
TGTGCCAGTAGTATGGGACAGGGAATCTACGAGCAGTACTTC
CASSMGQGIYEQYF
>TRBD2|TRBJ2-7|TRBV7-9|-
TGTGCCAGCAGCTTAGTTGGCCTAGCGGGAGGCGAGCAGTACTTC
CASSLVGLAGGEQYF
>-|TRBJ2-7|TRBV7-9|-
TGTGCCAGCAGCTCGACAGAATGGTCGATTTCGAACGAGCAGTACTTC
CASSSTEWSISNEQYF
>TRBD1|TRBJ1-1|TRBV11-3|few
TGTGCCAGCAGGCCCGGGACAGGGAACCCTGAAGCTTTCTTT
CASRPGTGNPEAFF